This T cell receptor beta chain was recovered during a study of CD8 T cells in Susac syndrome. V was clipped by 2 bases and J by 7 bases, with 9 bases between them. This CDR3 spans 13 amino acids. Germline CDR1 is MNHEY and CDR2 is SVGAGI. CD8+ and CD4+ T cells were negatively isolated; TEMRA cells were FACS-enriched. Random hexamers primed reverse transcription of about 0.5 to 1 ug RNA. TCRdb itself ran the immunoSEQ multiplex PCR reads through MiXCR, one entry per CDR3 protein. The top ten hold around 0.15% of the sample, which has about 150,000 distinct CDR3 sequences, around 95% seen once. The source material was CD8+ T cells from PBMCs. The chain recombines TRBV6-5 with TRBJ2-1; D might be TRBD2 (6 bases). The sequence derives from a human donor with multiple sclerosis. CDR3 residues: CASSYGRGNEQFF. CDR3 sequence (DNA): TGTGCCAGCAGTTACGGACGGGGGAATGAGCAGTTCTTC.